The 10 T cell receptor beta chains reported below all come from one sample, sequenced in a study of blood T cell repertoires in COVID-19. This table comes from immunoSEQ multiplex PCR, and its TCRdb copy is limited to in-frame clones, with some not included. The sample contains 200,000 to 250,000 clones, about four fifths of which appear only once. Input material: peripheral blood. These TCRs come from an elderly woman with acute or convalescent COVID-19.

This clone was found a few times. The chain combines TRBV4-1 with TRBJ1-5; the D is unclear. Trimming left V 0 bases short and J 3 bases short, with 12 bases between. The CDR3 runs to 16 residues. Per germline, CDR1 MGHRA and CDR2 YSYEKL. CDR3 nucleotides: TGCGCCAGCAGCCAAGATAGATCCAGACACAATCAGCCCCAGCATTTT. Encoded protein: CASSQDRSRHNQPQHF.

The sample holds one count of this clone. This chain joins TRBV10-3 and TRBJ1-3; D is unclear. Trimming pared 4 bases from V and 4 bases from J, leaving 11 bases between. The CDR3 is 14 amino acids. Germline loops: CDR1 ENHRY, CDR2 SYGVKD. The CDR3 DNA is TGTGCCATCAGTGGTTCAGTTTCCGGAAACACCATATATTTT. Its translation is CAISGSVSGNTIYF.

The CDR3 spells CASSTSGAHEQYF. CDR3 nucleotide sequence: TGCGCCAGCAGCACCTCAGGGGCTCACGAGCAGTACTTC. The rearrangement uses TRBV5-1 and TRBJ2-7, with a weak D call TRBD1 (6 bases). This CDR3 is built from 13 residues. Germline V gives CDR1 SGHRS, CDR2 YFSETQ. The ends were cut back, 4 bases at V and 5 bases at J, with 13 bases in the middle.

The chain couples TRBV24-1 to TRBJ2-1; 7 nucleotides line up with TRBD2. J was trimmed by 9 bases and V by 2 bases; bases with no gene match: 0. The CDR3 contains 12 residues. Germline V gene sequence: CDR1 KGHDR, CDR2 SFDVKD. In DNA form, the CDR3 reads TGTGCCACCAGTGATTCGGGGGGTGAGCAGTTCTTC. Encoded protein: CATSDSGGEQFF.

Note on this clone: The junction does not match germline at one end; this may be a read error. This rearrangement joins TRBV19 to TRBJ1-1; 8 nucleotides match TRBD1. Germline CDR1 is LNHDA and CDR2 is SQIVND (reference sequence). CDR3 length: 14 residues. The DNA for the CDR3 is TGTGCCAGTAACCCGACAGGGGTGAACGCTGAAGCTTTCTTT. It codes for CASNPTGVNAEAFF.

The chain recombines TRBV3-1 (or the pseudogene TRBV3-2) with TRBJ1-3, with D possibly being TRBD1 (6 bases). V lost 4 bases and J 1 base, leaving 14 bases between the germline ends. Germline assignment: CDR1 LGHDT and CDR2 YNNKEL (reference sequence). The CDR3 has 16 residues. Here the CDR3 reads CASSLDSTPSGNTIYF. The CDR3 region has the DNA TGTGCCAGCAGCCTGGACAGCACTCCTTCTGGAAACACCATATATTTT.

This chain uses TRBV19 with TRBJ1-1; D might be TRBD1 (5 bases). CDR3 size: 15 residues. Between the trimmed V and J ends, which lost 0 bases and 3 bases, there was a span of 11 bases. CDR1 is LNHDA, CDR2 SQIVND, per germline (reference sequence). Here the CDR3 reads CASSIDRVVDTEAFF. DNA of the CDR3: TGTGCCAGTAGTATAGACAGGGTAGTGGACACTGAAGCTTTCTTT.

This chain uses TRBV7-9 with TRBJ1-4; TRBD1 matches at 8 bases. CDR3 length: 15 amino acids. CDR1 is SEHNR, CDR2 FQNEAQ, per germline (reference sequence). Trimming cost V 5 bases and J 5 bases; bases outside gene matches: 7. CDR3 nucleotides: TGTGCCAGCAGCACCTCCCAGGGGGCGAATGAAAAACTGTTTTTT. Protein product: CASSTSQGANEKLFF.

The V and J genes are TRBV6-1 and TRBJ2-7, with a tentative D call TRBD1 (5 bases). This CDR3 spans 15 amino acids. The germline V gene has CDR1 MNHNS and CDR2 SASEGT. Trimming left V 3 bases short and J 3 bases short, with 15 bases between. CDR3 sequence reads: CASSDRAWGYYEQYF. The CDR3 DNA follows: TGTGCCAGCAGTGATCGCGCTTGGGGCTACTACGAGCAGTACTTC.

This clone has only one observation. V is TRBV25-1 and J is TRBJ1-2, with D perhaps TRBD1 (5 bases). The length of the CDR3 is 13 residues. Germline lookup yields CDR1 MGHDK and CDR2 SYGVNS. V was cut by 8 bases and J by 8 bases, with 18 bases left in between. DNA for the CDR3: TGTGCCAGCCTGTCAGGGAAATGGGGAGGCTACACCTTC. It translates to CASLSGKWGGYTF.